These 7 T cell receptor beta chains were all obtained from the same sample, sequenced in a study of T cells after yellow fever vaccination. TCRdb reanalysed the 5' RACE reads using MiXCR and keeps one entry per CDR3 protein. Among about 630,000 distinct CDR3 sequences listed, about 12% were seen once. Sequencing was performed on PBMCs, taken on the day of the yellow fever booster vaccination. The receptors shown here come from a man aged 30 to 39 who received the YFV17D yellow fever vaccine.

The chain joins TRBV10-3 to TRBJ2-1, with D possibly matching TRBD2 (6 bases). Trimming stripped 10 bases from V and 8 bases from J, with 12 bases between. The CDR3 has 11 amino acids. Germline CDR1 reads ENHRY; CDR2 reads SYGVKD. The CDR3 loop is CASGILDEQFF. DNA of the CDR3: TGTGCCAGCGGGATTCTGGATGAGCAGTTCTTC.

The chain carries TRBV7-9 and TRBJ2-5; no firm D call. Trimming removed 0 bases at V and 7 bases at J, with 9 bases between. Germline CDR1 SEHNR, CDR2 FQNEAQ (reference sequence). CDR3 length: 13 residues. The CDR3 protein is CASSLATVGTQYF. The CDR3 DNA reads as TGTGCCAGCAGCTTAGCCACGGTGGGGACCCAGTACTTC.

The rearrangement uses TRBV12-3 or TRBV12-4 and TRBJ1-2; a weak D match, TRBD1 (6 bases). V dropped 3 bases and J dropped 14 bases, with 13 bases sitting between them. The CDR3 runs 11 residues. The CDR3 nucleotides are TGTGCCAGCAGTTTTGAGACAGGACCGACCTTC. Amino acids: CASSFETGPTF.

This clonotype was observed a handful of times. The chain has TRBV29-1 and TRBJ2-1; D gene unclear. Germline V lookup: CDR1 SQVTM, CDR2 ANQGSEA. The germline V and J ends were trimmed by 5 bases and 11 bases, with 13 bases remaining between them. CDR3 size: 11 residues. CDR3 loop: CSVTPLEKQFF. As DNA, the CDR3 is TGCAGCGTTACCCCTCTTGAAAAGCAGTTCTTC.

This chain links TRBV18 with TRBJ2-7; 8 bases agree with TRBD1. After removal of 6 bases from V and 1 base from J, the junction contained 8 bases not matched to a gene. The CDR3 is 15 amino acids. Germline V gene sequence: CDR1 KGHSH, CDR2 LQKENI. The CDR3 bases are TGTGCCAGCTCCCCGGACAGGGAGAGATCCTACGAGCAGTACTTC. It encodes CASSPDRERSYEQYF.

This clonotype has a count of ten or more. The genes are TRBV11-2 and TRBJ2-7; 9 bases are a match to TRBD2. Germline values: CDR1 SGHAT, CDR2 FQNNGV. The J segment lost 2 bases and the V segment lost 3 bases, leaving 17 bases of the junction unmatched. The CDR3 runs 19 residues. CDR3 region: CASSFGVWGSGSPTYEQYF. Here the CDR3 DNA reads TGTGCCAGCAGCTTTGGCGTTTGGGGTAGCGGGAGCCCTACCTACGAGCAGTACTTC.

This clonotype was counted many times. This chain joins TRBV10-3 and TRBJ2-1; 7 bases line up with TRBD2. The CDR3 sequence is 14 residues long. Looked up from germline, CDR1 is ENHRY and CDR2 is SYGVKD. V lost 8 bases, J lost 0 bases, and 4 bases stayed unmatched. In DNA, the CDR3 is TGTGCCATCGGCCGGACTAGCTCCTACAATGAGCAGTTCTTC. Its protein is CAIGRTSSYNEQFF.